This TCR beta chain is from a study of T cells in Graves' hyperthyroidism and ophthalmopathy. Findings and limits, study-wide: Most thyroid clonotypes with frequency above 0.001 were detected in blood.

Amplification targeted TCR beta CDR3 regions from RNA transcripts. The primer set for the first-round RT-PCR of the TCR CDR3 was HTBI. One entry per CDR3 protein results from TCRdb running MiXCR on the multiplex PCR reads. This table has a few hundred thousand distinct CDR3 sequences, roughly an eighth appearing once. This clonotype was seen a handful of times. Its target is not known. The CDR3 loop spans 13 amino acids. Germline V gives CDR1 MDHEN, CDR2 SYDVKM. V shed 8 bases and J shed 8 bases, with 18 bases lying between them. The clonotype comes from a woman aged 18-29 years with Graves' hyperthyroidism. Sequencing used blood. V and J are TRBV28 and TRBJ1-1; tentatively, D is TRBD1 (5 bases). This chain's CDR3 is CASLDRITTEAFF. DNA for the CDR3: TGTGCCAGCCTTGACAGAATAACAACCGAAGCTTTCTTT.